These 24 T cell receptor beta chains were sequenced from one sample in a study of cytomegalovirus exposure and HLA in healthy donors. PCR was performed using 60 Vbeta and 13 Jbeta primers. Here immunoSEQ multiplex PCR was the method, and the copy in TCRdb shows in-frame clones only, minus some. Seen here are roughly 200,000 clones, over 70% observed once, and the top ten hold roughly 0.75%. Input material: PBMCs. These receptors were collected from a boy between 2 and 10 years old in good health and CMV-seronegative.

This clone was recorded a few times. V gene TRBV4-2 combines with J gene TRBJ2-3, with D maybe TRBD2 (5 bases). The V gene lost 3 bases and the J gene lost 5 bases, with 9 bases spanning the gap. The germline gives CDR1 LGHNA, CDR2 YNFKEQ. There are 13 residues in the CDR3. The CDR3, as DNA: TGTGCCAGCAGCCAGGGGAGATTAGATACGCAGTATTTT. Amino acid sequence: CASSQGRLDTQYF.

V is TRBV11-2 and J is TRBJ1-2; 9 bases are a match to TRBD1. The CDR3 sequence is 14 residues long. J was trimmed by 7 bases and V by 0 bases; bases with no gene match: 3. Germline CDR1 and CDR2: SGHAT and FQNNGV. CDR3: CASSLEKTGGGYTF. CDR3 DNA: TGTGCCAGCAGCTTAGAAAAGACAGGGGGTGGCTACACCTTC.

The chain combines TRBV25-1 with TRBJ2-1, with a possible D match to TRBD1 (5 bases). This CDR3 has 11 amino acids. V dropped 5 bases and J dropped 7 bases, with 6 bases sitting between them. CDR1 and CDR2 from the germline V gene are MGHDK and SYGVNS. The CDR3 nucleotides read TGTGCCAGCAGTCCAGGGAATGAGCAGTTCTTC. This codes for CASSPGNEQFF.

The V call is TRBV9, the J call TRBJ2-2; D is undetermined. This CDR3 has 14 residues. Looked up from germline, CDR1 is SGDLS and CDR2 is YYNGEE. The ends were cut back, 4 bases at V and 5 bases at J, with 12 bases in the middle. DNA of the CDR3: TGTGCCAGCAGCCCCCCGGGTGGGACCGGGGAGCTGTTTTTT. Its translation: CASSPPGGTGELFF.

V is TRBV27 and J is TRBJ1-1; 7 bases match TRBD1. The V segment lost 5 bases and the J segment 2 bases; nucleotides outside the gene matches: 14. Germline CDR1 reads MNHEY; CDR2 reads SMNVEV (reference sequence). This CDR3 contains 17 residues. DNA of the CDR3: TGTGCCAGCAGTCCGGACAGGCCGTTGATCTTAAACACTGAAGCTTTCTTT. Translated, it gives CASSPDRPLILNTEAFF.

The table lists this clone with a count of one. The rearrangement uses TRBV5-1 and TRBJ2-2; 9 bases are shared with TRBD2. Trimming at V came to 4 bases and at J to 4 bases, leaving 8 bases not matched to a gene. Germline values: CDR1 SGHRS, CDR2 YFSETQ. CDR3 length: 16 residues. The CDR3 region is CASSVVAGDFTGELFF. DNA for the CDR3: TGCGCCAGCAGCGTCGTAGCGGGGGACTTCACCGGGGAGCTGTTTTTT.

About this clone itself: Other DNA variants within this sample encode the same CDR3. The rearrangement joins TRBV7-2 to TRBJ2-3; no reliable D call. The CDR3 is 12 amino acids. V gave up 3 bases and J gave up 4 bases, with 5 bases separating them. Germline V gene data show CDR1 as SGHTA and CDR2 as FQGNSA. Written as DNA, the CDR3 is TGTGCCAGCAGCTTGAGTCCAGATACGCAGTATTTT. Translated, it gives CASSLSPDTQYF.

The J gene is TRBJ2-2, the V gene TRBV12-5; 7 bases are a match to TRBD1. Germline V gene sequence: CDR1 LGHNT, CDR2 FRNRAP. The length of the CDR3 is 16 residues. The ends lost 5 bases at V and 0 bases at J; junction bases unmatched: 6. The CDR3 loop is CASGPEGAANTGELFF. CDR3 nucleotides: TGTGCTAGTGGTCCCGAGGGGGCCGCGAACACCGGGGAGCTGTTTTTT. The entire variable domain, with the rest obtained from reference TRBV12-5 and TRBJ2-2, is as follows: DARVTQTPRHKVTEMGQEVTMRCQPILGHNTVFWYRQTMMQGLELLAYFRNRAPLDDSGMPKDRFSAEMPDATLATLKIQPSEPRDSAVYFCASGPEGAANTGELFFGEGSRLTVL.

The V call is TRBV27, the J call TRBJ2-1; a possible D gene is TRBD2 (6 bases). Trimming took off 3 bases at V and 6 bases at J, with 12 bases between the two ends. The germline gives CDR1 MNHEY, CDR2 SMNVEV (reference sequence). The CDR3 sequence is 14 residues long. Here the CDR3 DNA reads TGTGCCAGCAGTTTGACCGGGACTTCCAATGAGCAGTTCTTC. This gives the protein CASSLTGTSNEQFF.

Only a few counts were recorded for this clone. J is TRBJ1-2 and V is TRBV6-6, with TRBD1 as a possible D gene (6 bases). V lost 10 bases and J lost 11, with 26 bases in between. This CDR3 has 14 amino acids. Germline loops: CDR1 MNHNY, CDR2 SVGAGI (reference sequence). CDR3 nucleotides: TGTGCCATCCTAAAGGACAGTTACCAATCCGGGTACACCTTC. The encoded protein is CAILKDSYQSGYTF.

V usage is TRBV6-1 and J usage is TRBJ1-1; D remains unclear. Between the trimmed V and J ends, which lost 4 bases and 5 bases, there was a span of 11 bases. This CDR3 is 13 amino acids long. Germline assignment: CDR1 MNHNS and CDR2 SASEGT. The CDR3 DNA reads TGTGCCAGCAGTGTTAGGGAGGTAACTGAAGCTTTCTTT. Translating gives CASSVREVTEAFF.

The chain couples TRBV13 to TRBJ1-3; D not certain. Germline V gene lookup returns CDR1 PRHDT and CDR2 FYEKMQ (reference sequence). The CDR3 is 14 amino acids. The V gene lost 3 bases and the J gene lost 3 bases, with 9 bases spanning the gap. This CDR3 is CASSLPSGGNTIYF. CDR3 in DNA: TGTGCCAGCAGCTTGCCGTCGGGTGGAAACACCATATATTTT.

The rearrangement uses TRBV5-6 and TRBJ2-5, with TRBD2 matching 8 bases. This CDR3 is 16 amino acids long. Germline V gene data show CDR1 as SGHDT and CDR2 as YYEEEE. The ends lost 2 bases at V and 2 bases at J; junction bases unmatched: 8. The CDR3 spells CASSFLTGGVQETQYF. The CDR3 DNA is TGTGCCAGCAGCTTTCTAACGGGAGGGGTTCAAGAGACCCAGTACTTC. Full variable domain (remainder filled in from reference TRBV5-6 and TRBJ2-5): DAGVTQSPTHLIKTRGQQVTLRCSPKSGHDTVSWYQQALGQGPQFIFQYYEEEERQRGNFPDRFSGHQFPNYSSELNVNALLLGDSALYLCASSFLTGGVQETQYFGPGTRLLVL.

CDR3: CASSPDRLAGAHEQYF. In nucleotides, the CDR3 is TGTGCCAGCAGCCCAGATCGGCTAGCGGGGGCCCACGAGCAGTACTTC. This rearrangement joins TRBV7-2 to TRBJ2-7, with 10 positions matching TRBD2. Trimming at V came to 5 bases and at J to 5 bases, leaving 12 bases not matched to a gene. This CDR3 spans 16 amino acids. Germline CDR1 is SGHTA and CDR2 is FQGNSA.

The gene calls are TRBV11-2 and TRBJ2-1, with TRBD2 identical over 13 bases. The V and J ends lost 5 bases and 9 bases, in that order; junction bases with no gene match: 7. The CDR3 spans 15 residues. Per germline, CDR1 SGHAT and CDR2 FQNNGV. The CDR3 coding sequence is TGTGCCAGCAGCGGAGGACTAGCGGGAGCGCCTGAGCAGTTCTTC. This translates into CASSGGLAGAPEQFF.

The chain carries TRBV28 and TRBJ2-5, with D uncertain. V lost 4 bases to trimming and J lost 5 bases, with 14 bases between them. The CDR3 has 14 amino acids. Per germline, CDR1 MDHEN and CDR2 SYDVKM. CDR3 sequence (DNA): TGTGCCAGCAGTTCGACCACGAAGAGGGAGACCCAGTACTTC. Encoded protein: CASSSTTKRETQYF.

The chain uses TRBV27 and TRBJ2-5, with D possibly being TRBD2 (7 bases). CDR3 size: 13 residues. Germline CDR1 reads MNHEY; CDR2 reads SMNVEV (reference sequence). Deletions cut 8 bases from V and 2 bases from J, with 12 bases between. The CDR3 DNA reads TGTGCCAGCCGGGGGGCGGGGCAAGAGACCCAGTACTTC. It codes for CASRGAGQETQYF.

The rearrangement links TRBV11-2 to TRBJ2-5; 8 bases agree with TRBD2. Germline V gene data show CDR1 as SGHAT and CDR2 as FQNNGV. The CDR3 spans 17 residues. J gave up 5 bases and V 1 base, and 12 bases lay outside the gene matches. The CDR3 loop reads CASSLGRSGGLLETQYF. The CDR3 DNA reads TGTGCCAGCAGCTTAGGTCGGAGCGGGGGCCTCCTGGAGACCCAGTACTTC.

The genes are TRBV7-2 and TRBJ2-2; 9 nucleotides align to TRBD2. With V trimmed by 1 base and J by 8 bases, 2 bases remained unmatched. Germline lookup yields CDR1 SGHTA and CDR2 FQGNSA. The CDR3 is made up of 14 amino acids. CDR3 in DNA: TGTGCCAGCAGCTTAGGTGGACTAGCGGGGGAGCTGTTTTTT. Protein: CASSLGGLAGELFF.

The rearrangement links TRBV18 to TRBJ2-5; 7 bases map to TRBD2. The CDR3 contains 14 residues. Germline CDR1 is KGHSH and CDR2 is LQKENI. V lost 3 bases and J lost 5; bases outside the gene matches: 6. The CDR3 spells CASSPSGGRETQYF. The CDR3, as DNA: TGTGCCAGCTCACCGTCGGGGGGTCGGGAGACCCAGTACTTC.

The chain joins TRBV11-2 to TRBJ2-7; TRBD1 aligns across 7 bases. CDR1 and CDR2 (germline): SGHAT, FQNNGV. J lost 2 bases, V lost 3 bases, and 4 bases had no gene match. This CDR3 is 14 amino acids long. CDR3 region: CASSFPGGAYEQYF. The CDR3 bases are TGTGCCAGCAGCTTCCCAGGGGGAGCCTACGAGCAGTACTTC.

This chain uses TRBV15 with TRBJ2-2, with D tentatively TRBD2 (6 bases). The CDR3 is made up of 13 amino acids. Germline assignment: CDR1 LNHNV and CDR2 YYDKDF (reference sequence). Trimming removed 6 bases at V and 10 bases at J, with 15 bases between. The CDR3 nucleotides read TGTGCCACCAGTTGGAGGGTGAACGAGGAGCTGTTTTTT. It encodes CATSWRVNEELFF.

For the CDR3, the DNA is TGTGCCAGCAGTGAGACCGGGACAGGGACCTATGGCTACACCTTC. It codes for CASSETGTGTYGYTF. The gene calls are TRBV6-1 and TRBJ1-2; TRBD1 matches at 9 bases. The CDR3 is 15 amino acids. The V gene end was trimmed by 3 bases and the J gene end by 4 bases; junction bases not matched to a gene: 6. The V gene's germline CDR1 is MNHNS and CDR2 SASEGT.

The chain couples TRBV7-9 to TRBJ2-1; no reliable D call. Germline lookup yields CDR1 SEHNR and CDR2 FQNEAQ (reference sequence). CDR3 length: 15 residues. Trimming shortened V by 5 bases and J by 8 bases, and 19 bases separated the two germline ends. The CDR3 region has the DNA TGTGCCAGCAGCCCAGACACGTCCTATCCCGATGAGCAGTTCTTC. Translation: CASSPDTSYPDEQFF.